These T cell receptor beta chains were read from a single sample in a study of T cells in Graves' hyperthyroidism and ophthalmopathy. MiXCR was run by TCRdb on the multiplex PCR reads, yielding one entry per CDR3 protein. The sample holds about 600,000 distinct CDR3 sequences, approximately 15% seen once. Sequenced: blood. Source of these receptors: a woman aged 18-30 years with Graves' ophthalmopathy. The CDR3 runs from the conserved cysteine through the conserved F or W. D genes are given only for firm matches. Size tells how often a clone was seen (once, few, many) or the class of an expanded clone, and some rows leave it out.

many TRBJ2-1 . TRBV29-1 CSVDWEQGINEQFF TGCAGCGTTGACTGGGAACAGGGTATCAATGAGCAGTTCTTC
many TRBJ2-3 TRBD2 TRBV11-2 CASSLVTSGVDTQYF TGTGCCAGCAGCTTAGTAACTAGCGGGGTGGATACGCAGTATTTT
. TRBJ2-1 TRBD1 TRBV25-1 CASSVPGQGNEQFF TGTGCCAGCAGTGTCCCGGGACAGGGGAATGAGCAGTTCTTC
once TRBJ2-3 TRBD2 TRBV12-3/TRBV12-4 CASNTGSGRRITDTQYF TGTGCCAGCAACACAGGTAGCGGGAGGAGAATCACAGATACGCAGTATTTT
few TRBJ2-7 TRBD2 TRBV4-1 CASSQAGVAGTYEQYF TGCGCCAGCAGCCAGGCCGGGGTAGCGGGCACCTACGAGCAGTACTTC
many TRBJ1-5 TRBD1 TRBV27 CASSDRENQPQHF TGTGCCAGCAGCGACAGGGAAAATCAGCCCCAGCATTTT
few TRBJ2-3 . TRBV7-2 CASSPGLFTDTQYF TGTGCCAGCAGCCCAGGACTCTTCACGGATACGCAGTATTTT
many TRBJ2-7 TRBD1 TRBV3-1 CASSNRGIGSYEQYF TGTGCCAGCAGTAACAGGGGAATCGGGTCCTACGAGCAGTACTTC
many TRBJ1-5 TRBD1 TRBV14 CASSPNRGGVHQPQHF TGTGCCAGCAGTCCAAACAGGGGAGGCGTACATCAGCCCCAGCATTTT
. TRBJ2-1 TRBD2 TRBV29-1 CSVDTSGRARALGDEQFF TGCAGCGTTGACACTAGCGGGAGGGCAAGGGCTCTAGGGGATGAGCAGTTCTTC
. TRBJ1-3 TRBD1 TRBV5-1 CASSSDRDRNTIYF TGCGCCAGCAGCTCAGACAGGGATAGAAACACCATATATTTT
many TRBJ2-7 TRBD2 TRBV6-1 CASTATSGPLGEQYF TGTGCCAGCACCGCGACTAGCGGACCTCTCGGGGAGCAGTACTTC
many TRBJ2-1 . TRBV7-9 CASSISNEQFF TGTGCCAGCAGCATTTCTAATGAGCAGTTCTTC
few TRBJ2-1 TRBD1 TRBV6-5 CASSYSRGALGGWNNEQFF TGTGCCAGCAGTTACTCGAGGGGTGCGTTAGGGGGCTGGAACAATGAGCAGTTCTTC
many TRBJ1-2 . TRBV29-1 CSVEDAPTGKDGYTF TGCAGCGTTGAAGATGCCCCGACAGGAAAGGATGGCTACACCTTC
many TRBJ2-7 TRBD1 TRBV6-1 CASSPGQGLDEQYF TGTGCCAGCAGTCCGGGACAGGGTCTCGACGAGCAGTACTTC
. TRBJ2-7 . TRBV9 CASSPTLYNEQYF TGTGCCAGCAGCCCGACCCTTTACAATGAGCAGTACTTC
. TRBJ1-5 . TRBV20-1 CSAREMWGVVQHF TGCAGTGCTAGAGAGATGTGGGGAGTGGTCCAGCATTTT
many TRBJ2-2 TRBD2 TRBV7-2 CASSLALAVTGELFF TGTGCCAGCAGCTTAGCCCTAGCGGTCACCGGGGAGCTGTTTTTT
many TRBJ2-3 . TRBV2 CASAISTDTQYF TGTGCCAGCGCCATTAGCACAGATACGCAGTATTTT
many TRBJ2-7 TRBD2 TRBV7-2 CASSLPVAGGYEQYF TGTGCCAGCAGCTTACCTGTAGCGGGGGGCTACGAGCAGTACTTC
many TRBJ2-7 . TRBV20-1 CSARGTAGLYEQYF TGCAGTGCTAGGGGTACCGCCGGACTCTACGAGCAGTACTTC
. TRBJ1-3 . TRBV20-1 CSAKDPRSGNTIYF TGCAGTGCAAAAGACCCCCGCTCTGGAAACACCATATATTTT
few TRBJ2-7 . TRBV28 CASSPLGPYYEQYF TGTGCCAGCAGTCCCCTAGGGCCTTACTACGAGCAGTACTTC
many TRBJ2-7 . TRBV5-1 CASSPSPGSGTYEQYF TGCGCCAGCAGCCCTTCTCCCGGGAGCGGAACCTACGAGCAGTACTTC
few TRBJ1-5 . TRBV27 CASSFQGYNQPQHF TGTGCCAGCAGTTTTCAGGGGTACAATCAGCCCCAGCATTTT
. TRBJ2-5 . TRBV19 CASSISSVQETQYF TGTGCCAGTAGTATATCTAGCGTACAAGAGACCCAGTACTTC
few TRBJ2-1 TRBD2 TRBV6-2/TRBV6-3 CASSRTSGRYEEQFF TGTGCCAGCAGCCGTACTAGCGGGAGGTACGAGGAGCAGTTCTTC
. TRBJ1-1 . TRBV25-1 CASSEKQGSYTEAFF TGTGCCAGCAGTGAGAAACAGGGTAGCTACACTGAAGCTTTCTTT
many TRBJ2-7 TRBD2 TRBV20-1 CSAPGLASSYEQYF TGCAGTGCTCCGGGACTAGCGAGCTCCTACGAGCAGTACTTC
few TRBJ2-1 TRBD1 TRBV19 CASSPAGTGPYNEQFF TGTGCCAGTAGTCCCGCCGGGACAGGGCCCTACAATGAGCAGTTCTTC
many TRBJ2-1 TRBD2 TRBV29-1 CSALTPGLAHNEQFF TGCAGCGCCCTCACTCCGGGACTAGCCCACAATGAGCAGTTCTTC
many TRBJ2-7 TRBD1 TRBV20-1 CSAGRQGSAYEQYF TGCAGTGCCGGACGACAGGGGTCCGCCTACGAGCAGTACTTC
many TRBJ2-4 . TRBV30 CAWSAGDIQYF TGTGCCTGGAGTGCAGGGGACATTCAGTACTTC
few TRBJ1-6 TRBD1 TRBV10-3 CAISESTGGGSPLHF TGTGCCATCAGTGAGTCCACAGGGGGCGGTTCACCCCTCCACTTT
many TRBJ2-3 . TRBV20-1 CSARGLQTRADQTDTQYF TGCAGTGCTAGAGGGCTTCAGACAAGGGCGGATCAAACAGATACGCAGTATTTT
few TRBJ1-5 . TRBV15 CATSREGGAHQPQHF TGTGCCACCAGCAGAGAGGGGGGGGCCCATCAGCCCCAGCATTTT
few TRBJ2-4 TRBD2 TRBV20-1 CSARISGSSGNIQYF TGCAGTGCTAGGATTAGCGGGAGTTCAGGAAACATTCAGTACTTC
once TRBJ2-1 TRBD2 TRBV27 CASRSSGRGSYNEQFF TGTGCCAGCCGGAGTAGCGGGAGAGGGTCCTACAATGAGCAGTTCTTC
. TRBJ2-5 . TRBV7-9 CASNPQEQETQYF TGTGCCAGCAACCCGCAGGAACAAGAGACCCAGTACTTC
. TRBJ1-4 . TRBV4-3 CASSRGLGGSFGEKLFF TGCGCCAGCAGCCGGGGGCTAGGGGGAAGTTTTGGCGAAAAACTGTTTTTT
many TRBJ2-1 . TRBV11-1 CASIRRGGVYNEQFF TGTGCCAGCATCCGGAGGGGGGGGGTGTACAATGAGCAGTTCTTC
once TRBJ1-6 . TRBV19 CASSMSGTGSSPLHF TGTGCCAGTAGTATGTCCGGGACGGGATCCTCGCCCCTCCACTTT
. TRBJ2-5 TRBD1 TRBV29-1 CSAFTGTGRGKETQYF TGCAGCGCCTTTACCGGGACAGGGAGGGGGAAAGAGACCCAGTACTTC
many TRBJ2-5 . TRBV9 CASSPQSQGSWTQYF TGTGCCAGCAGCCCCCAGTCGCAGGGTTCGTGGACCCAGTACTTC
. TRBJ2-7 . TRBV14 CASSQFYYEQYF TGTGCCAGCAGCCAATTCTACTACGAGCAGTACTTC
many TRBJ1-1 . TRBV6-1 CASSPPAGGAVNTEAFF TGTGCCAGCAGTCCACCTGCCGGGGGGGCGGTGAACACTGAAGCTTTCTTT
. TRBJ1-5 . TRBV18 CASSPGTLGFPSNQPQHF TGTGCCAGCTCACCGGGGACATTGGGATTCCCTAGCAATCAGCCCCAGCATTTT
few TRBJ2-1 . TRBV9 CASSVGGGTYYNEQFF TGTGCCAGCAGCGTAGGGGGCGGGACCTACTACAATGAGCAGTTCTTC
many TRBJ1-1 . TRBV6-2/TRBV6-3 CASSYWPREAFF TGTGCCAGCAGTTACTGGCCCAGAGAAGCTTTCTTT
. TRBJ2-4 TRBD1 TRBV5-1 CASSPGRDRGLAKNIQYF TGCGCCAGCAGCCCGGGCCGGGACAGGGGGCTAGCCAAAAACATTCAGTACTTC
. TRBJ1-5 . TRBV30 CAWSGGYSNQPQHF TGTGCCTGGAGTGGGGGTTATAGCAATCAGCCCCAGCATTTT
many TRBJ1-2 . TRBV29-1 CSVDPQDGNYGYTF TGCAGCGTTGACCCTCAGGACGGGAACTATGGCTACACCTTC
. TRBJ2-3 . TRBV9 CASSAQGPSTDTQYF TGTGCCAGCAGCGCCCAGGGGCCTAGCACAGATACGCAGTATTTT
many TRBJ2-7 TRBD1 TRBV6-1 CASSYGFGQGFYEQYF TGTGCCAGCAGTTATGGGTTCGGACAGGGGTTTTACGAGCAGTACTTC
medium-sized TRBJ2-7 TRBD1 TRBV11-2 CASSLWTGIDEQYF TGTGCCAGCAGCTTATGGACAGGGATCGACGAGCAGTACTTC
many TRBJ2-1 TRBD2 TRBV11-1 CASSLRLAGDPSYNEQFF TGTGCCAGCAGCTTAAGACTAGCGGGAGACCCCTCCTACAATGAGCAGTTCTTC
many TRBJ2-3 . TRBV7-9 CASSPIASDTQYF TGTGCCAGCAGCCCCATAGCGTCAGATACGCAGTATTTT
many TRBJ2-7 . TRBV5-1 CASSSQASSYEQYF TGCGCCAGCAGCTCCCAGGCTAGCTCCTACGAGCAGTACTTC
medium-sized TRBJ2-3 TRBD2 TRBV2 CASSEPLAGVPGDTQYF TGTGCCAGCAGTGAGCCTCTAGCGGGGGTCCCGGGAGATACGCAGTATTTT